Described below is a single TCR beta chain sequence and its context. Measured with immunoSEQ multiplex PCR; TCRdb has only the in-frame clones, and not every one. The repertoire holds about 86,000 clones, with 85% to 95% as singletons. Germline V gene sequence: CDR1 SGHDT, CDR2 YYEEEE. The J segment lost 4 bases and the V segment lost 1 base, leaving 7 bases of the junction unmatched. CDR3 length: 15 residues. The record originates from a study of control samples from healthy donors and cancer patients. The clonotype was recovered from a woman aged 25 to 39 in good health. The specimen sequenced was blood. The gene calls are TRBV5-6 and TRBJ1-1, with 7 bases that match TRBD1. The CDR3 spells CASSLTDRSSTEAFF. In nucleotides, the CDR3 is TGTGCCAGCAGCTTGACGGACAGGAGCTCCACTGAAGCTTTCTTT.